This T cell receptor beta chain came from a study of cytomegalovirus exposure and HLA in healthy donors. Generated by immunoSEQ multiplex PCR, the TCRdb table keeps only in-frame clones and is missing some. The table records about 120,000 clones, about 84% of them present only once. Points on this clone: Its matching antigen is unknown.

This CDR3 spans 15 amino acids. V lost 3 bases and J lost 7; bases outside the gene matches: 8. In germline, CDR1 is SGHDT, CDR2 YYEEEE. The donors were members of the validation cohort, which comprised 120 subjects and was separate from the first cohort of about 700 subjects. General study findings and limits: Many donors shared some public TCRs, even though most TCR sequences were rare. Cytomegalovirus association was assigned to about 150 TCR beta chains. Researchers reported that a few CMV-associated chains were confirmed in vitro as CMV antigen-specific.

This TCR was recovered from a woman in her thirties in good health and CMV-seronegative. The chain has TRBV5-6 and TRBJ2-2; 8 bases align to TRBD1. The sequenced material came from PBMCs. Here the CDR3 reads CASSSGRGLNGELFF. DNA for the CDR3: TGTGCCAGCAGCTCAGGCAGGGGGCTGAACGGGGAGCTGTTTTTT.